Here is one T cell receptor beta chain with its context. The data derive from a study of cytotoxic CD8 clonotypes in ibrutinib-treated CLL. The CDR3 covers 14 residues. Trimming removed 8 bases from V and 3 bases from J, with 11 bases in between. The germline CDR1 and CDR2 sequences are ENHRY and SYGVKD. Assay used: immunoSEQ multiplex PCR; TCRdb lists only in-frame clones, some missing. The sample carries 100,000 or so clones, more than 55% recorded once. V usage is TRBV10-3 and J usage is TRBJ2-6, with D perhaps matching TRBD2 (6 bases). The sequence was obtained from a human donor with chronic lymphocytic leukemia. The source was PBMCs, collected after 24 months of ibrutinib treatment. CDR3 loop: CAIALGGGANVLTF. The CDR3 DNA reads as TGTGCCATCGCATTGGGGGGTGGGGCCAACGTCCTGACTTTC.